This is a list of T cell receptor beta chains from one sample in a study of blood T cells in healthy people across ages. A single record per CDR3 protein comes from TCRdb applying MiXCR to the 5' RACE reads. This table has roughly 570,000 distinct CDR3 sequences, about 25% appearing once. The material sequenced was blood. Receptors were obtained from a woman in her 70s in good health. Each CDR3 is given without its conserved first and last residue.

TRBJ2-5 | TRBV2 | ASSGWQLQETQY
TRBJ2-5 | TRBV20-1 | SASPSRYQETQY
TRBJ2-1 | TRBV29-1 | SALTGVHDEQF
TRBJ2-7 | TRBV29-1 | SVVRSGSYEQY
TRBJ2-7 | TRBV7-9 | ASSPSRGGTVAYEQY
TRBJ2-4 | TRBV12-3/TRBV12-4 | ASSPLAGGPGNIQY
- | TRBV9 | ASSPGWGSNEQF
TRBJ1-5 | TRBV7-2 | ASSPQGGGTN
TRBJ2-5 | TRBV6-1 | ASSEIGAQETQY
TRBJ2-3 | TRBV29-1 | SVESRRGAADTQY
- | TRBV7-2 | ASSLAASGDYYEQY
TRBJ2-5 | TRBV20-1 | SARSRGLKGETQY
TRBJ1-3 | TRBV7-2 | ASSLGWAGNTIY
TRBJ2-5 | TRBV20-1 | SARRTSGDQETQY
TRBJ1-4 | TRBV4-3 | ASSLGHLATNEKLF
TRBJ2-7 | TRBV5-1 | ASSLSGTGAYEQY
TRBJ2-5 | TRBV4-2 | ASSQASGEQTKTQY
TRBJ2-5 | TRBV5-1 | ASSLAGIWQY
TRBJ2-1 | TRBV6-2/TRBV6-3 | ASRELLRNEQF
TRBJ1-4 | TRBV20-1 | SARDRGTGAFEKLF
TRBJ2-1 | TRBV2 | ASSDLAYNEQF
TRBJ2-2 | TRBV5-1 | ASSLGLYGPGELF
TRBJ2-5 | TRBV24-1 | ATSDFDRTGRETQY
TRBJ2-5 | TRBV6-2/TRBV6-3 | ASSYGTPETQY
TRBJ2-7 | TRBV20-1 | SAVSGIRLEQY
TRBJ1-2 | TRBV25-1 | ASSERFGSFYGYT
TRBJ1-5 | TRBV2 | ASGTDYNQPQH
TRBJ1-6 | TRBV16 | ASSEPGLNYNSPLH
TRBJ2-3 | TRBV12-3/TRBV12-4 | ASSLGPFRTDTQY
TRBJ1-1 | TRBV30 | AWRGRGKAEAF
TRBJ2-7 | TRBV20-1 | SARFTNRGNEQY
TRBJ1-3 | TRBV4-2 | ASSQVSGRGSRGNTIY
TRBJ2-5 | TRBV5-8 | ASMLPGQETQY
TRBJ1-2 | TRBV7-3 | ASSSQPGQGVAGYT
TRBJ1-1 | TRBV3-1 | ASSQRVGPGDLNTEAF
TRBJ2-5 | TRBV24-1 | ATSESTGNRETQY
TRBJ1-2 | TRBV6-6 | ASSPLERVSYGYT
TRBJ1-1 | TRBV19 | ASSIGTGGTEAF
TRBJ2-4 | TRBV7-2 | ASSHQRTGTELAKNIQY
TRBJ2-5 | TRBV5-1 | ASSSRLAGQETQY
TRBJ2-3 | TRBV12-5 | ASGTGHGTDTQY
TRBJ1-3 | TRBV7-3 | ASSLTGRAGNTIY
TRBJ1-5 | TRBV12-3/TRBV12-4 | ASRGPHQPQH
- | TRBV29-1 | SVIRGGDEQY
- | TRBV24-1 | ATSSSGGIYEQY
TRBJ2-3 | TRBV29-1 | SVTGTVTDTQY
TRBJ2-2 | TRBV24-1 | ATSDRQGGDTGELF
TRBJ2-5 | TRBV18 | ASSPTRDSKKTQY
TRBJ1-1 | TRBV5-1 | ASSLASTRANTEAF
TRBJ2-3 | TRBV24-1 | ATSVRTPQITDTQY
TRBJ2-1 | TRBV6-6 | ASSTPDFNNEQF